The clone carrying this T cell receptor (beta chain) showed up just a few times. Its target is unknown. Treg sorting used a CD4+CD25+CD127-/low gate. V was clipped by 3 bases and J by 8 bases, with 22 bases between them. The CDR3 spans 16 residues. The germline V gene encodes CDR1 SGHTA and CDR2 FQGNSA. Study results and caveats: Whole repertoires were not studied in the larger cohort, only one V-J beta rearrangement.

Semi-nested PCR with Nested Universal Primer A followed constant-region reverse priming of full-length variable regions. In TCRdb, the 5' RACE reads were re-called with MiXCR into one record per CDR3 protein. Here the sample spans about 55,000 distinct CDR3 sequences, around 20% being singletons. The sequenced material came from tumor-infiltrating Tregs sorted from the breast tumor. The receptor was derived from a female donor with breast cancer. The chain carries TRBV7-2 and TRBJ1-2; perhaps TRBD1 as D (6 bases). The CDR3 protein is CASSFHPLDRQRGYTF. The CDR3 region has the DNA TGTGCCAGCAGCTTCCATCCACTGGACAGACAGAGAGGCTACACCTTC.